The 4 T cell receptor beta chains below come from one sample, sequenced in a study of vaccination and CD4 T cells after COVID-19. The Oncomine TCR Beta short-read assay was what sequenced the DNA obtained from cultured CD4+ T cells. TCRdb recomputed calls from the PCR reads with MiXCR, one row per CDR3 protein. The sample shows 15,000 to 20,000 distinct CDR3 sequences, approximately 50% of them seen only once. For these TCRs, the target antigens are not known. The time point: late sampling 161 to 241 days after vaccination in three convalescent patients. Treatment: roughly 10-day PBMC culture with coronavirus spike peptide pools or control peptides (ViraFEST assay). The sample here was CD4+ T cells from blood, cultured in vitro, taken about 7 months after SARS-CoV-2 vaccination. The receptors originated from a human donor who had recovered from COVID-19.

The chain has TRBV15 and TRBJ1-5; D call uncertain. V was shortened by 3 bases and J by 6 bases, with 9 bases between the two germline ends. Germline-derived CDR1 and CDR2 are LNHNV and YYDKDF (reference sequence). This CDR3 spans 13 amino acids. In DNA, the CDR3 is TGTGCCACCAGCAGTCTACTTCTTCAGCCCCAGCATTTT. It yields the protein CATSSLLLQPQHF.

This clonotype has a handful of counts. The J gene is TRBJ1-5, the V gene TRBV20-1, with no clear D. CDR1 and CDR2 (germline): DFQATT, SNEGSKA (reference sequence). The ends were cut back, 3 bases at V and 5 bases at J, with 8 bases in the middle. The CDR3 sequence is 12 residues long. The CDR3 spells CSASGIYQPQHF. The CDR3 coding sequence is TGCAGTGCTAGCGGTATTTATCAGCCCCAGCATTTT.

This clonotype was seen more than once but under ten times. The V and J genes are TRBV20-1 and TRBJ2-3, with 12 bases aligning to TRBD2. From germline, CDR1 is DFQATT and CDR2 SNEGSKA (reference sequence). This CDR3 comprises 13 residues. V lost 6 bases to trimming and J lost 4 bases; unmatched junction nucleotides: 2. CDR3 in DNA: TGCAGTGCAAGGACTAGCGGGGCAGATACGCAGTATTTT. It encodes CSARTSGADTQYF.

The chain couples TRBV20-1 to TRBJ1-2; no firm D call. The length of the CDR3 is 14 residues. Germline lookup yields CDR1 DFQATT and CDR2 SNEGSKA (reference sequence). The V gene lost 4 bases and the J gene lost 4 bases, with 16 bases spanning the gap. CDR3 residues: CSANPDSRLYGYTF. CDR3 DNA sequence: TGCAGTGCTAACCCAGACTCCCGCCTCTATGGCTACACCTTC.